This T cell receptor beta chain was observed in a study of control samples from healthy donors and cancer patients. V lost 3 bases to trimming and J lost 2 bases; unmatched junction nucleotides: 10. Germline V CDR1 and CDR2: SGHAT, FQNNGV. The CDR3 runs 17 residues. The repertoire was sequenced with immunoSEQ multiplex PCR; TCRdb's copy has only in-frame clones and lacks some. The sample includes about 120,000 clones, around 90% of them seen just once. Material for sequencing was blood. The V gene is TRBV11-2, the J gene TRBJ2-4, with 7 bases that match TRBD1. This receptor was obtained from a man aged 45-65 years in good health. CDR3 nucleotide sequence: TGTGCCAGCAGCTTTTCTAAAAGGGGGCTAACCAAAAACATTCAGTACTTC. This translates into CASSFSKRGLTKNIQYF.